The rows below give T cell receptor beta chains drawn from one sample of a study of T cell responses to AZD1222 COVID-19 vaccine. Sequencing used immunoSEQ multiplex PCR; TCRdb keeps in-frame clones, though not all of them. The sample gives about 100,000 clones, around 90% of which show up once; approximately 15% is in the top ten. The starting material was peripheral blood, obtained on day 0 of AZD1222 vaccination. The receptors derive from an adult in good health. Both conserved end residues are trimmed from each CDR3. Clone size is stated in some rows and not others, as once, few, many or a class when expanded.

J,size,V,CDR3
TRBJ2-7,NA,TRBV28,ASSKDGKKQY
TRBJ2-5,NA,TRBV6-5,AGSRRVVETQY
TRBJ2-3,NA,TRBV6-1,ASSEAGYTDTQY
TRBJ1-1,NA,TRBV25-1,ASSEPGPTTEAF
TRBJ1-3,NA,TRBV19,ASTGWISFGNTIY
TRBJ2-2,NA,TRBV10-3,AISEGGTGEFGELF
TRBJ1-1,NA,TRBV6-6,ASSYSKDSGRTF
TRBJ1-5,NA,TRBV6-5,ASRTPGHSNQPQH
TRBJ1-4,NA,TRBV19,ASSAPGQPFEKLF
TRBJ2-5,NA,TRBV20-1,SASRADGQETQY
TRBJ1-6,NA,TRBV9,ASSVGVERGPLH
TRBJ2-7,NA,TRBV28,ASRAGGPYEQY
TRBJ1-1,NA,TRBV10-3,AISESYGNTEAF
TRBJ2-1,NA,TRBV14,ASSQARGTGTSNEQF
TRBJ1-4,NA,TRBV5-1,ASSSGQGAPNEKLF
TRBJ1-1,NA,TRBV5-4,ASSLGRGRRTEAF
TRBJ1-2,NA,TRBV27,ASSFLGLNYGYT
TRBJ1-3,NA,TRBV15,ATSPETGTGNTIY
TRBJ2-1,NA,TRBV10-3,AISDPGTSGDNEQF
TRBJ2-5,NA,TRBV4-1,ASSQDPSGYGY
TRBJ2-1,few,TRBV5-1,ASSHGTGANEQF
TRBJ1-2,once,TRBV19,ASLLGGGGYT
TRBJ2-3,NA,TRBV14,ASSPLPGTSGTDTQY
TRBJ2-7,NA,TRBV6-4,AAIIMAGTRPYEQY
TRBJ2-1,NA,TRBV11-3,ASSSRNNEQF
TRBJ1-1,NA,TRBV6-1,ASSGRGLSLMNTEAF
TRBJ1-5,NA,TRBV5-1,ASSPGTGNQPQH
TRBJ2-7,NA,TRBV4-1,ASSQGRQVTYEQY
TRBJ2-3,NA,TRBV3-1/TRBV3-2,ASSQLARPSTDTQY
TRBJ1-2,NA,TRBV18,ASSTDRGQNYGYT
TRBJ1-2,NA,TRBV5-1,ASSPRADRPTGYT
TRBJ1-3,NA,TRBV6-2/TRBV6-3,ASSYYAFGQASGNTIY
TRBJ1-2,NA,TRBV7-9,ASSLVPTLRGYT
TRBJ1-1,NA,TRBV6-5,ASSYDWTGTEAF
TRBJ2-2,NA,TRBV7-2,ASSSWGGRPTGELF
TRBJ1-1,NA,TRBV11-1,ASSGPGTEAF
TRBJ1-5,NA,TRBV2,ASSVRQSNQPQH
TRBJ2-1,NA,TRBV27,AASRAPGYNEQF
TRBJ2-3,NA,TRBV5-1,ASSPLGVIETDTQY
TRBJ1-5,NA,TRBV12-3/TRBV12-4,ASSLNSNQPQH
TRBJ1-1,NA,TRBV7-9,ASKLRNTEAF
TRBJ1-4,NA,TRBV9,ASSGNRDRVGKLF
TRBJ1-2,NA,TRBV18,ASSPDRSSNYGYT
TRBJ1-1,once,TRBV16,ASSPNLEVNTEAF
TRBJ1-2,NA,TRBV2,ASSPDRVKVHGYT
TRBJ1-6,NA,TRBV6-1,ASSEAGQHSPLH
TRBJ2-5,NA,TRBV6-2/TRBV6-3,ASTPLSGGYETQY
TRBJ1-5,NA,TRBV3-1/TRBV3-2,ASSLTDDQPQH
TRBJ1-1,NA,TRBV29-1,SVMQGNTEAF
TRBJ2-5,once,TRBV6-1,ASSEAGGGWDVETQY
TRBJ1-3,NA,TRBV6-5,ASSSSAYSGNTIY
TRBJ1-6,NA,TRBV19,ASSPRQGASGNSPLH
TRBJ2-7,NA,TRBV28,ASSLGTSGSYEQY